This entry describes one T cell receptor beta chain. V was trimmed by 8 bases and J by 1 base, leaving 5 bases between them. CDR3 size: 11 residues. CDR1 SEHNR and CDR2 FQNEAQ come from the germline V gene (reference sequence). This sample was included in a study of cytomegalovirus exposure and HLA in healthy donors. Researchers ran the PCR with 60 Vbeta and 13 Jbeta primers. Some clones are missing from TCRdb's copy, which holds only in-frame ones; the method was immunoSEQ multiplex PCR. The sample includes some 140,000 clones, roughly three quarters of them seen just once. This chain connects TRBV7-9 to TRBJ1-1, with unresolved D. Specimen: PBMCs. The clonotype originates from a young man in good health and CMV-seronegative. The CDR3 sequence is CASSWNTEAFF. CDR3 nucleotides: TGTGCCAGCTCCTGGAACACTGAAGCTTTCTTT.